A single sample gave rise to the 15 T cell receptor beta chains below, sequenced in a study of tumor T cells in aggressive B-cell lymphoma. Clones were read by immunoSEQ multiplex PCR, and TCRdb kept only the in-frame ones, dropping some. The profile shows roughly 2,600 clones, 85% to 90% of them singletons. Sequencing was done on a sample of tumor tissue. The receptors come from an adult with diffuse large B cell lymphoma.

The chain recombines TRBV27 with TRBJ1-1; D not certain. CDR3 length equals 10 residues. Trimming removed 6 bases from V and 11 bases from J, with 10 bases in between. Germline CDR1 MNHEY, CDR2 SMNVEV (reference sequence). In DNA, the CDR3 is TGTGCCAGCAGACTCCTTACTGCTTTCTTT. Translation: CASRLLTAFF.

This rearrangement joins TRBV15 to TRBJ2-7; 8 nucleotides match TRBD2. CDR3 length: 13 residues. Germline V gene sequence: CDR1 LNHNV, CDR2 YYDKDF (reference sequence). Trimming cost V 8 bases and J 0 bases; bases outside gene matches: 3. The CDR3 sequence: CATSGGASYEQYF. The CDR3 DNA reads TGTGCCACCTCCGGGGGGGCCTCCTACGAGCAGTACTTC.

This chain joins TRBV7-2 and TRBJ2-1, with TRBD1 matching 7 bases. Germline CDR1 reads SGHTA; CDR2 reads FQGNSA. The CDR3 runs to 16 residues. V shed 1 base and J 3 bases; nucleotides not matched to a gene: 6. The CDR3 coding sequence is TGTGCCAGCAGCTTAGGGGACAGAGTATTCTACAATGAGCAGTTCTTC. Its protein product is CASSLGDRVFYNEQFF.

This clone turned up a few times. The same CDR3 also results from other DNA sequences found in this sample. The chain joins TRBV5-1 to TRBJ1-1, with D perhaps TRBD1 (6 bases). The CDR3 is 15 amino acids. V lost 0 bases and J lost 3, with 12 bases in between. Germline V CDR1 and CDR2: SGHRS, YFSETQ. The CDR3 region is CASSLEGTRDTEAFF. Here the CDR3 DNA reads TGCGCCAGCAGCTTGGAGGGGACAAGGGACACTGAAGCTTTCTTT. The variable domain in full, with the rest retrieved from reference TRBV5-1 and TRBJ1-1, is KAGVTQTPRYLIKTRGQQVTLSCSPISGHRSVSWYQQTPGQGLQFLFEYFSETQRNKGNFPGRFSGRQFSNSRSEMNVSTLELGDSALYLCASSLEGTRDTEAFFGQGTRLTVV.

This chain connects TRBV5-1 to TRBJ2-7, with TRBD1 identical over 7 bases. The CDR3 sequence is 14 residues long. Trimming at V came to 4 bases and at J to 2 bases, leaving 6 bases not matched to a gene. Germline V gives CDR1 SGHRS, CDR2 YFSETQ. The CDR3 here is CASSPWDSTYEQYF. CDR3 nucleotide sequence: TGCGCCAGCAGCCCATGGGACAGTACCTACGAGCAGTACTTC.

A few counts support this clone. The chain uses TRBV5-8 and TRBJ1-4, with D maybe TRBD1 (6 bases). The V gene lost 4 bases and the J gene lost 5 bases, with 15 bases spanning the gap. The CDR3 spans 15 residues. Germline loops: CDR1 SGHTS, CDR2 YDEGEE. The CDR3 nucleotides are TGTGCCAGCAGCCCGTATGGGGGCAGAAATGAAAAACTGTTTTTT. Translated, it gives CASSPYGGRNEKLFF. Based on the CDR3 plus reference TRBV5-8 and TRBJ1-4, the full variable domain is EAGVTQSPTHLIKTRGQQATLRCSPISGHTSVYWYQQALGLGLQFLLWYDEGEERNRGNFPPRFSGRQFPNYSSELNVNALELEDSALYLCASSPYGGRNEKLFFGSGTQLSVL.

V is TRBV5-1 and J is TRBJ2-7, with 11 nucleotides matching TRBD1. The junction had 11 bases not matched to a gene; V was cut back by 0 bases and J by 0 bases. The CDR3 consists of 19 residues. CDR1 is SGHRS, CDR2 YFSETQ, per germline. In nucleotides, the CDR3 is TGCGCCAGCAGCTTGGCCGAAGGACAGGGGGCGAGAAGCTCCTACGAGCAGTACTTC. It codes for CASSLAEGQGARSSYEQYF.

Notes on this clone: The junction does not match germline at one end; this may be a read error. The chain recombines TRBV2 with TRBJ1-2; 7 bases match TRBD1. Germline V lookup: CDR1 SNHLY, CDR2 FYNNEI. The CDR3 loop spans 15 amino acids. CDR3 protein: CANSEPTGAPHGYTF. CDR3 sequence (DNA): TGTGCCAACAGTGAACCCACAGGGGCTCCCCATGGCTACACCTTC. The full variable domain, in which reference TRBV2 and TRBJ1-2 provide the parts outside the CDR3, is EPEVTQTPSHQVTQMGQEVILRCVPISNHLYFYWYRQILGQKVEFLVSFYNNEISEKSEIFDDQFSVERPDGSNFTLKIRSTKLEDSAMYFCANSEPTGAPHGYTFGSGTRLTVV.

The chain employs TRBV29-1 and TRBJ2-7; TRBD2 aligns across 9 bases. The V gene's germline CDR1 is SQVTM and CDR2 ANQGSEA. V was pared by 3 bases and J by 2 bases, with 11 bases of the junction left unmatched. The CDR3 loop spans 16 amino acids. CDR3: CSVEGSEGGRAYEQYF. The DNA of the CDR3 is TGCAGCGTTGAGGGGTCCGAAGGCGGGAGGGCCTACGAGCAGTACTTC.

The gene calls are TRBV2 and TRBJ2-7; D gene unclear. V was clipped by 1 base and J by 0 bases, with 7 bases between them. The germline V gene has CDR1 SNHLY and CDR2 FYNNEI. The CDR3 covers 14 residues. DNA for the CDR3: TGTGCCAGCAGTGAAGTGGGCAGCTCCTACGAGCAGTACTTC. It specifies CASSEVGSSYEQYF.

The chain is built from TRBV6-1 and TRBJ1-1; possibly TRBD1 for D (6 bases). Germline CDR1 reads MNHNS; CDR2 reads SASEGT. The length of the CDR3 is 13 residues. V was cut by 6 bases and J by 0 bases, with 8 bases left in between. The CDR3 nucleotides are TGTGCCAGCAGGGACAGAATGAACACTGAAGCTTTCTTT. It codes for CASRDRMNTEAFF.

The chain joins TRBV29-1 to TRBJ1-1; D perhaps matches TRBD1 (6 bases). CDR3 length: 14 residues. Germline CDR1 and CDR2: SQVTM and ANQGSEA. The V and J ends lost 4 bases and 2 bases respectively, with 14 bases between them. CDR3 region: CSVGVGQSNTEAFF. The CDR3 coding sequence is TGCAGCGTTGGAGTAGGACAGAGTAACACTGAAGCTTTCTTT. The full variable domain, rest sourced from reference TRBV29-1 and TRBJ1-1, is SAVISQKPSRDICQRGTSLTIQCQVDSQVTMMFWYRQQPGQSLTLIATANQGSEATYESGFVIDKFPISRPNLTFSTLTVSNMSPEDSSIYLCSVGVGQSNTEAFFGQGTRLTVV.

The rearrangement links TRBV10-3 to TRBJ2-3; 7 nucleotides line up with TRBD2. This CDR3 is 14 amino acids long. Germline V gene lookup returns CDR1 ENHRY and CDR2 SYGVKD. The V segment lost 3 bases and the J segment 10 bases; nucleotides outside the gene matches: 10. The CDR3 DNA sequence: TGTGCCATCAGTGACCAGCGGGAAAATAGGGCGCAGTATTTT. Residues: CAISDQRENRAQYF.

The CDR3: CASSPLSERGVTDTQYF. For the CDR3, the DNA is TGTGCCAGCAGCCCTCTGAGTGAGCGGGGAGTCACAGATACGCAGTATTTT. The chain uses TRBV21-1 and TRBJ2-3; the DNA was not used to check the table's D call, TRBD2. TRBV21-1 is classified as a pseudogene. The CDR3 is 17 residues long.

The CDR3 region is CASSVQSTGELFF. In DNA, the CDR3 is TGTGCCAGCAGCGTACAATCCACCGGGGAGCTGTTTTTT. The chain joins TRBV9 to TRBJ2-2; D remains unclear. The V end lost 1 base, the J end lost 4 bases, and 5 bases lay between the germline ends. This CDR3 is built from 13 residues. Germline V lookup: CDR1 SGDLS, CDR2 YYNGEE.